This T cell receptor (beta chain) was recorded in a study of T cells in Graves' hyperthyroidism and ophthalmopathy. In the case of this clonotype: Its specificity is not known.

Regions amplified from RNA transcripts were the TCR beta CDR3 regions. HTBI primers were employed in a first-round RT-PCR of the TCR CDR3. TCRdb itself ran the multiplex PCR reads through MiXCR, one entry per CDR3 protein. The table includes 210,000 or so distinct CDR3 sequences, 17% detected once. Broader study findings: Appearing also in blood were most of the thyroid clonotypes expanded above 0.001.

The CDR3 runs 14 residues. The V gene end was trimmed by 3 bases and the J gene end by 2 bases; junction bases not matched to a gene: 3. Germline CDR1 is MDHEN and CDR2 is SYDVKM. Disease duration under 2 months; hyperthyroidism patients were aged 18 to 65. Uncontrolled infection, other autoimmune disease, pregnancy and lactation each barred patients from inclusion. This clonotype was obtained from a man aged 45-65 years with Graves' hyperthyroidism. The sample comprised blood. This chain links TRBV28 with TRBJ2-7; TRBD1 matches 8 bases. CDR3 loop: CASSFPRGPYEQYF. The DNA for the CDR3 is TGTGCCAGCAGTTTCCCCAGGGGGCCCTACGAGCAGTACTTC.